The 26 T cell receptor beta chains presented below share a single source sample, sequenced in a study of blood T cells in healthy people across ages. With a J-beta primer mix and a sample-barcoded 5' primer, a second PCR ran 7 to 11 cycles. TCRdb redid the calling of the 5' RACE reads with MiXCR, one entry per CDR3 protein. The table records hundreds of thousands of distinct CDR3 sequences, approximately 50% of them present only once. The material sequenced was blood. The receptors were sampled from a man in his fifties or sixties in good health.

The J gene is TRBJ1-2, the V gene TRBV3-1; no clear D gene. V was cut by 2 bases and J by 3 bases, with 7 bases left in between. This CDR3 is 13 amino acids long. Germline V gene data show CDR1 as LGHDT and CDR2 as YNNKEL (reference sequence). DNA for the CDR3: TGTGCCAGCAGCCAAACGGCAGACTATGGCTACACCTTC. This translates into CASSQTADYGYTF.

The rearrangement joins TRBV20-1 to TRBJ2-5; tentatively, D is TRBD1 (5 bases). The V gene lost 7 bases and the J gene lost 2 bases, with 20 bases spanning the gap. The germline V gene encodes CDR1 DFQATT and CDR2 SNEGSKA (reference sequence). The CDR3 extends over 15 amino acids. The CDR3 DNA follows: TGCAGTGTCAGGGTAGACAGTCTTCCTCAAGAGACCCAGTACTTC. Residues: CSVRVDSLPQETQYF.

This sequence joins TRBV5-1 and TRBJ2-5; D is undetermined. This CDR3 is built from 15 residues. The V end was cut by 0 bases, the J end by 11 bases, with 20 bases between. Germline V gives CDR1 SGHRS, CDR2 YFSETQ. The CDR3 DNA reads TGCGCCAGCAGCTTGGAGGGCCGACCCTCGGGTGAGCAGTACTTC. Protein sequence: CASSLEGRPSGEQYF.

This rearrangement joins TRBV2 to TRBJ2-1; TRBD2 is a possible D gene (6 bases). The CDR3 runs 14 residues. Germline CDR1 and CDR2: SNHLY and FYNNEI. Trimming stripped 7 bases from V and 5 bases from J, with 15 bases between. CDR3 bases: TGTGCCAGCAAAAGCCGGGACTCACACAATGAGCAGTTCTTC. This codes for CASKSRDSHNEQFF.

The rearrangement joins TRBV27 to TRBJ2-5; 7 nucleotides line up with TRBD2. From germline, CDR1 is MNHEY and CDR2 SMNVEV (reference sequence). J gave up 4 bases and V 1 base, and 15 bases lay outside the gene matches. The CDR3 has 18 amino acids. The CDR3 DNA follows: TGTGCCAGCAGTTTATGGCCCCCCCGTGGGGGGGTCCCAGAGACCCAGTACTTC. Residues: CASSLWPPRGGVPETQYF.

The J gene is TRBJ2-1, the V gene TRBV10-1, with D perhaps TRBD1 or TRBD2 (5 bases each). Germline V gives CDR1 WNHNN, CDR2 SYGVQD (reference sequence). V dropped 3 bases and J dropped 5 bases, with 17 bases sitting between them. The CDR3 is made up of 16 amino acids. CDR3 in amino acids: CASSDRGRDLNNEQFF. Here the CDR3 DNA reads TGCGCCAGCAGTGATCGAGGCAGGGACCTGAACAATGAGCAGTTCTTC.

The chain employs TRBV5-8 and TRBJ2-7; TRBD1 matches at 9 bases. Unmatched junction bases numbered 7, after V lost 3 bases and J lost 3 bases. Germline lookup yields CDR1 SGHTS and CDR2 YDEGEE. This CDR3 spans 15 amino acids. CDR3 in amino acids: CASSSYGQGYYEQYF. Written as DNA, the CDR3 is TGTGCCAGCAGCTCTTACGGACAGGGGTACTACGAGCAGTACTTC.

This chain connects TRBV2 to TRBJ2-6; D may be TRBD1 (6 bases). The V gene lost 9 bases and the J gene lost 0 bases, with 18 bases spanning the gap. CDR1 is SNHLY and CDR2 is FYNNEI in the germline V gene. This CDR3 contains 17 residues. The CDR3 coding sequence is TGTGCCAGGGGGACATTAAACCCCATCTCTGGGGCCAACGTCCTGACTTTC. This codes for CARGTLNPISGANVLTF.

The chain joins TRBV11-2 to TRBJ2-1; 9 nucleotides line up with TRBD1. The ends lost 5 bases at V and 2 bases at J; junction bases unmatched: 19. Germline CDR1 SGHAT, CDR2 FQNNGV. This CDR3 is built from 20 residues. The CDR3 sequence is CASSPAGTGHRWGTYNEQFF. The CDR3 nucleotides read TGTGCCAGCAGCCCAGCCGGGACAGGGCACCGTTGGGGTACCTACAATGAGCAGTTCTTC.

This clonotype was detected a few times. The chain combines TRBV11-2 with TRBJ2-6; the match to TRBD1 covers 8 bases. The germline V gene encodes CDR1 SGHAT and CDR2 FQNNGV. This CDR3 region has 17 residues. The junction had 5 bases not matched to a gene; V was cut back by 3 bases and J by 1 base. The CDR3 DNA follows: TGTGCCAGCAGCTTGACAGGGGTCAGATCTGGGGCCAACGTCCTGACTTTC. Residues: CASSLTGVRSGANVLTF.

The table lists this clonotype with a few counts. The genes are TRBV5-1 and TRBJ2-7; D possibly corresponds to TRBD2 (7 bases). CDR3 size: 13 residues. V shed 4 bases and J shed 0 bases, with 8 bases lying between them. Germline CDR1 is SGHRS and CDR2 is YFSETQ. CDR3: CASSGGASYEQYF. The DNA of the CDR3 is TGCGCCAGCAGCGGGGGGGCCTCCTACGAGCAGTACTTC.

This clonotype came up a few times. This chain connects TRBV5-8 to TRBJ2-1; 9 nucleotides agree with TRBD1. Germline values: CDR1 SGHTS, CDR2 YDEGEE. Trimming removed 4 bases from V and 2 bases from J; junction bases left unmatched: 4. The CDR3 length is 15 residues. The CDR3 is CASSVQGAPYNEQFF. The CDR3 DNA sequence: TGTGCCAGCAGCGTACAGGGGGCCCCCTACAATGAGCAGTTCTTC.

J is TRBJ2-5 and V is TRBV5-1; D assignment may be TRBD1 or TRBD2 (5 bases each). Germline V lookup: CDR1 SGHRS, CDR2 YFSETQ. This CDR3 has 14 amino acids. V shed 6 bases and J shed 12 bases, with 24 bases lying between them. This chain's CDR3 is CASKWTDGTRPEYF. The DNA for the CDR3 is TGCGCCAGCAAGTGGACCGACGGGACCCGTCCGGAGTACTTC.

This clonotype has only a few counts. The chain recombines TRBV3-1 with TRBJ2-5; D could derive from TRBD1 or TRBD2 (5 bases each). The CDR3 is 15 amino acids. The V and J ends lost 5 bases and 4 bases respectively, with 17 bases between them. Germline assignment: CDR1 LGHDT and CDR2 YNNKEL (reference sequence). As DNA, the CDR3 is TGTGCCAGCAGCAAAGCAGGGCTCGGGGTAGAGACCCAGTACTTC. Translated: CASSKAGLGVETQYF.

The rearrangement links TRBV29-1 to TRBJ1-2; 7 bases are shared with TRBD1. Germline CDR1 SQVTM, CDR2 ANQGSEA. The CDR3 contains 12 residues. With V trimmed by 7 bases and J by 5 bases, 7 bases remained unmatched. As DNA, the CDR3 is TGCAGCGCTATAACAGGGGATTATGGCTACACCTTC. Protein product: CSAITGDYGYTF.

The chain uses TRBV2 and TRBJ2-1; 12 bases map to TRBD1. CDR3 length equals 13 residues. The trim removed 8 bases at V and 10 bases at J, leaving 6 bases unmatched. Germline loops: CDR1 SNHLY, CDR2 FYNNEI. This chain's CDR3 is CASGDRGRGEQFF. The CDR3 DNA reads TGTGCCAGCGGGGACAGGGGGCGAGGGGAGCAGTTCTTC.

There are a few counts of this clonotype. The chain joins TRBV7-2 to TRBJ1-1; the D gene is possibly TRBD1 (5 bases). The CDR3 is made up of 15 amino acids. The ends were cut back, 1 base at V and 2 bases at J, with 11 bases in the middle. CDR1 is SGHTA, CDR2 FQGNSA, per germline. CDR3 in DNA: TGTGCCAGCAGCTTAGGAGCAGGGTTAAACACTGAAGCTTTCTTT. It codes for CASSLGAGLNTEAFF.

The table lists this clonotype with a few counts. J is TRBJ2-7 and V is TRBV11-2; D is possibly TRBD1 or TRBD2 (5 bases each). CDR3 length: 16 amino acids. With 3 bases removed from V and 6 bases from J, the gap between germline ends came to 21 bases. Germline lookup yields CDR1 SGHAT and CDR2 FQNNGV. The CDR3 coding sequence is TGTGCCAGCAGCTTGACCCTCGGGACGGCTAGTGTCGAGCAGTACTTC. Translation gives CASSLTLGTASVEQYF.

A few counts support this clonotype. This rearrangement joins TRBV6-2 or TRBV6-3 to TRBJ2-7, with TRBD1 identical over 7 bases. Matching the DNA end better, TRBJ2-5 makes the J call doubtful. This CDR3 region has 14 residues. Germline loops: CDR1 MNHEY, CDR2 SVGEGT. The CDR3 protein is CASSATGQQETQYF. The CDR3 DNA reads TGTGCCAGCAGTGCCACGGGACAGCAAGAGACCCAGTACTTC.

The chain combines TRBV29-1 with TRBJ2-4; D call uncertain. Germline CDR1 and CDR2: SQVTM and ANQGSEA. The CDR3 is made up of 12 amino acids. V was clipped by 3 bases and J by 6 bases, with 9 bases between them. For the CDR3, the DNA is TGCAGCGTTGAGGGGATGGGAAACATTCAGTACTTC. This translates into CSVEGMGNIQYF.

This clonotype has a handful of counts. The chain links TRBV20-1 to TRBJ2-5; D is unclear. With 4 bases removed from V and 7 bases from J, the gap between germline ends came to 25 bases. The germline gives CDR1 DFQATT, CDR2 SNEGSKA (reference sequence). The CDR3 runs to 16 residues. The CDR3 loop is CSAKHSRWTPPGTQYF. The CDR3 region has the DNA TGCAGTGCTAAACATTCTCGGTGGACCCCACCAGGGACCCAGTACTTC.

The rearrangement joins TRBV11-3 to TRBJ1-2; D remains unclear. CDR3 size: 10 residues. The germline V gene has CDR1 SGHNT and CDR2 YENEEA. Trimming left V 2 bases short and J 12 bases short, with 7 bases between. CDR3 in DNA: TGTGCCAGCAGCTTACAGGATAACACCTTC. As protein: CASSLQDNTF. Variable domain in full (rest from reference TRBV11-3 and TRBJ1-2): EAGVVQSPRYKIIEKKQPVAFWCNPISGHNTLYWYLQNLGQGPELLIRYENEEAVDDSQLPKDRFSAERLKGVDSTLKIQPAELGDSAVYLCASSLQDNTFGSGTRLTVV.

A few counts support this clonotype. Here the CDR3 reads CASSQIQETQYF. The CDR3 region has the DNA TGTGCCAGCAGCCAAATCCAAGAGACCCAGTACTTC. The chain is built from TRBV3-1 and TRBJ2-5; no definite D call. The germline gives CDR1 LGHDT, CDR2 YNNKEL (reference sequence). The CDR3 runs to 12 residues. V shed 2 bases and J shed 1 base, with 2 bases lying between them.

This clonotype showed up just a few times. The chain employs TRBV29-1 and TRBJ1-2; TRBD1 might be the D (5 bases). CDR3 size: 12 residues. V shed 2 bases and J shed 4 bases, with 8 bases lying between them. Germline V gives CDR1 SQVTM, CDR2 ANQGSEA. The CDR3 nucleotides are TGCAGCGTTGAATGGGGGACCTATGGCTACACCTTC. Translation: CSVEWGTYGYTF.

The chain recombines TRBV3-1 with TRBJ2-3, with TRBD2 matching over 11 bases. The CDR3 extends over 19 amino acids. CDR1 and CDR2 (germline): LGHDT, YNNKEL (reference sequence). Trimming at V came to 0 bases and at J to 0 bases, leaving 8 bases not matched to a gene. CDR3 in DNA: TGTGCCAGCAGCCAAGATAGGCGACTAGCGGGACCTAGCACAGATACGCAGTATTTT. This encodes CASSQDRRLAGPSTDTQYF.

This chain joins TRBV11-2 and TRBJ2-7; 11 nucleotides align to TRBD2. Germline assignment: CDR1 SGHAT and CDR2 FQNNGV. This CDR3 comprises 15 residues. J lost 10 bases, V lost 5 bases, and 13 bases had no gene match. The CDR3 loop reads CASSPVAGGQEAQYF. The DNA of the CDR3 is TGTGCCAGCAGCCCAGTAGCGGGGGGGCAAGAGGCCCAGTACTTC.